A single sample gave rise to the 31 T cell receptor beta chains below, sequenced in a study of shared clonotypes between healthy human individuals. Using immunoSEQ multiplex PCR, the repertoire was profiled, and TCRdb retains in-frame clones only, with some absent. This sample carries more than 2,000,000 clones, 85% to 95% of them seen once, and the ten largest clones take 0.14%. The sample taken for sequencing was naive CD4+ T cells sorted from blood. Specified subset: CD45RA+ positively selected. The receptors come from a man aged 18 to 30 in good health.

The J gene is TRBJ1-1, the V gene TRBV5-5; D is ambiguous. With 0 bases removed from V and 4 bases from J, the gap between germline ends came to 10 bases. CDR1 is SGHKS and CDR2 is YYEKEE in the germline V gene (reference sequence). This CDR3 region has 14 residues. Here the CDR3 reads CASSLAEALTEAFF. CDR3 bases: TGTGCCAGCAGCTTGGCCGAGGCCCTCACTGAAGCTTTCTTT.

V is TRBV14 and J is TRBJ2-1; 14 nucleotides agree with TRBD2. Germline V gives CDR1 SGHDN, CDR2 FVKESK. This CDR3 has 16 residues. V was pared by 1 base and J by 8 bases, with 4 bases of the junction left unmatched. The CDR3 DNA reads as TGTGCCAGCAGCCAAGTGACTAGCGGGAGGGCTGATGAGCAGTTCTTC. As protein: CASSQVTSGRADEQFF.

CDR3 nucleotides: TGTGCCAGCAGCAAAGCTCCGGGACAGCCCTCCTACGAGCAGTACTTC. Residues: CASSKAPGQPSYEQYF. The chain recombines TRBV21-1 with TRBJ2-7; the table's TRBD1 call for D was not verified on the DNA. TRBV21-1 is listed as a pseudogene. The CDR3 runs 16 residues.

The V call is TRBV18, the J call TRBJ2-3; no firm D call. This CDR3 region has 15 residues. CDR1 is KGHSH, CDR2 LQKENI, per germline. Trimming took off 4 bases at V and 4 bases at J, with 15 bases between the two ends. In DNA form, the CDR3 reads TGTGCCAGCTCACAGACCGGGCCCCCCTCAGATACGCAGTATTTT. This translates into CASSQTGPPSDTQYF.

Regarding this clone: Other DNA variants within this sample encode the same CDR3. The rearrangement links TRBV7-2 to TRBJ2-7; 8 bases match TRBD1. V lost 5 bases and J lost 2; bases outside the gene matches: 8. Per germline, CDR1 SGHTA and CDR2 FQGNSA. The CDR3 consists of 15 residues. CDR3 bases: TGTGCCAGCAGCCCAGGACAGGGTGGCCCCTACGAGCAGTACTTC. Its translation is CASSPGQGGPYEQYF.

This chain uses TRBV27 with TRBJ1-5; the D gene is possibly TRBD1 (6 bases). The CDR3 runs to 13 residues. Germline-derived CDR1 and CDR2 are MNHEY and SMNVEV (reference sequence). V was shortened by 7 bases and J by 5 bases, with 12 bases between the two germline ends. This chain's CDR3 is CASTPTGDQPQHF. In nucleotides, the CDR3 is TGTGCCAGCACCCCGACAGGCGATCAGCCCCAGCATTTT.

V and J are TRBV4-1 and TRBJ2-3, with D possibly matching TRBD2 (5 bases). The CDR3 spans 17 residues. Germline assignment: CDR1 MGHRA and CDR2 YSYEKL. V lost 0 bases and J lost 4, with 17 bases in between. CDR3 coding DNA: TGCGCCAGCAGCCAAGAAGGGCTGGGAGCTCGGGCAGATACGCAGTATTTT. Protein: CASSQEGLGARADTQYF.

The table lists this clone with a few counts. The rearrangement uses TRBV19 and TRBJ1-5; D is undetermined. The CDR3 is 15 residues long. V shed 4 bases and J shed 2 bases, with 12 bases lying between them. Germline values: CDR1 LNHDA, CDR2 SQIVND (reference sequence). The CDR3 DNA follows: TGTGCCAGTAGTAGGGGTGGGCCGGGCAATCAGCCCCAGCATTTT. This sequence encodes CASSRGGPGNQPQHF.

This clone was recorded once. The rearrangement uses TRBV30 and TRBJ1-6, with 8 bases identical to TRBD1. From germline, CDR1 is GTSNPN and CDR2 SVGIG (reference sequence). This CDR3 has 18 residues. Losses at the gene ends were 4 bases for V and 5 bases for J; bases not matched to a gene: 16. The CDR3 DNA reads TGTGCCTGGACCCGGGACAGGACACCCACCCTCAATAATTCACCCCTCCACTTT. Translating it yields CAWTRDRTPTLNNSPLHF.

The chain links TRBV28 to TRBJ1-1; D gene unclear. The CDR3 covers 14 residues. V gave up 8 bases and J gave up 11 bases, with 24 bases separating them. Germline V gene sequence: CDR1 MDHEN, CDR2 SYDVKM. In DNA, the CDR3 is TGTGCCAGCTCATCCTCTTATGGGTTTTCTGGGGCTTTCTTT. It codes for CASSSSYGFSGAFF.

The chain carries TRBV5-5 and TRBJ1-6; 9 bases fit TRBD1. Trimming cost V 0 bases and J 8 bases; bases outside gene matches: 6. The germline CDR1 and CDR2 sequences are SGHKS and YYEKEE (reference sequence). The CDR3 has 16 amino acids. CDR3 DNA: TGTGCCAGCAGCTTGGGTACGGGACAGGGCTATTCACCCCTCCACTTT. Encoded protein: CASSLGTGQGYSPLHF.

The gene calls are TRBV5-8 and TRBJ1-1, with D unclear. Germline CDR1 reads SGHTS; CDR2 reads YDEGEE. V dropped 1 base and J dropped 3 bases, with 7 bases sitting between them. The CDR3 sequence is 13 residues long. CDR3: CASSLPYDTEAFF. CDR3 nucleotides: TGTGCCAGCAGCTTGCCCTACGACACTGAAGCTTTCTTT.

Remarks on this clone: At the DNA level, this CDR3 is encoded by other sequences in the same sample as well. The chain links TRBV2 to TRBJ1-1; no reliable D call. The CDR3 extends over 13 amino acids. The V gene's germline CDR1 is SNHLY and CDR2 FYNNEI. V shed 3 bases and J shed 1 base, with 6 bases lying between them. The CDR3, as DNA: TGTGCCAGCAGTGAGTTAGAGAACACTGAAGCTTTCTTT. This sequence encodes CASSELENTEAFF.

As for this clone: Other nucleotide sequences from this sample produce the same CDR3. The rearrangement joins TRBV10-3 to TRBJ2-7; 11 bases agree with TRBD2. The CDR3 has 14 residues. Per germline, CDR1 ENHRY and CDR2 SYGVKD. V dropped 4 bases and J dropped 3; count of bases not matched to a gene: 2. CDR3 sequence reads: CAISGLAGGYEQYF. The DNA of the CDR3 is TGTGCCATCAGTGGGCTAGCGGGAGGCTACGAGCAGTACTTC.

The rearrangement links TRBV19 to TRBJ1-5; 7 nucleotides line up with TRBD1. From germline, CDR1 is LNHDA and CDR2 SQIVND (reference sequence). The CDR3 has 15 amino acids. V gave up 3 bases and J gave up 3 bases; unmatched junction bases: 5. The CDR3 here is CASSIGTVINQPQHF. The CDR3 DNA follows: TGTGCCAGTAGTATCGGGACAGTAATCAATCAGCCCCAGCATTTT. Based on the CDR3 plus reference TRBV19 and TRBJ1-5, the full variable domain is DGGITQSPKYLFRKEGQNVTLSCEQNLNHDAMYWYRQDPGQGLRLIYYSQIVNDFQKGDIAEGYSVSREKKESFPLTVTSAQKNPTAFYLCASSIGTVINQPQHFGDGTRLSIL.

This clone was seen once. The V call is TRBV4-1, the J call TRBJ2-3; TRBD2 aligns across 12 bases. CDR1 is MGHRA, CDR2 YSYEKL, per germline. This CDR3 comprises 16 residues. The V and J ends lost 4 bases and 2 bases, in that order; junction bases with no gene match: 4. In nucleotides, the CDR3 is TGCGCCAGCAGCCGACTAGCGGGGGTTCCCACAGATACGCAGTATTTT. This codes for CASSRLAGVPTDTQYF.

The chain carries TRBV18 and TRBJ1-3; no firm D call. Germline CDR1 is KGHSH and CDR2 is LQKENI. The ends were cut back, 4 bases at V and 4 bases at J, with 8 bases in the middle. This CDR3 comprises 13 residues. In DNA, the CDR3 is TGTGCCAGCTCACACGACCCGGGAAACACCATATATTTT. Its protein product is CASSHDPGNTIYF.

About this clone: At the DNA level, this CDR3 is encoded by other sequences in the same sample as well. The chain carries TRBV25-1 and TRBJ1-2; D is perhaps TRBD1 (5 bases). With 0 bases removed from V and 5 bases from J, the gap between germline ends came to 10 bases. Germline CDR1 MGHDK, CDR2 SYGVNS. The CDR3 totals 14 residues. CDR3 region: CASSEYEGLYGYTF. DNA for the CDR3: TGTGCCAGCAGTGAATATGAGGGGTTATATGGCTACACCTTC.

CDR3 DNA sequence: TGTGCCAGCAGCTTGCGCAGTATTGCAAGAAACACCATATATTTT. Translation: CASSLRSIARNTIYF. The rearrangement uses TRBV5-6 and TRBJ1-3, with D hard to call. This CDR3 spans 15 amino acids. Looked up from germline, CDR1 is SGHDT and CDR2 is YYEEEE. Trimming took 1 base from V and 5 from J, leaving 13 bases between them. Based on the CDR3 plus reference TRBV5-6 and TRBJ1-3, the full variable domain is DAGVTQSPTHLIKTRGQQVTLRCSPKSGHDTVSWYQQALGQGPQFIFQYYEEEERQRGNFPDRFSGHQFPNYSSELNVNALLLGDSALYLCASSLRSIARNTIYFGEGSWLTVV.

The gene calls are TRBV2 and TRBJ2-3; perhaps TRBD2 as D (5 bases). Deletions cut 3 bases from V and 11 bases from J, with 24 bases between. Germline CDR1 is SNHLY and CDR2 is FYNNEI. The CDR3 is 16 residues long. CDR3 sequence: CASSDLLALPGGMQYF. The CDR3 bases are TGTGCCAGCAGTGATCTTCTAGCCCTACCCGGAGGAATGCAGTATTTT.

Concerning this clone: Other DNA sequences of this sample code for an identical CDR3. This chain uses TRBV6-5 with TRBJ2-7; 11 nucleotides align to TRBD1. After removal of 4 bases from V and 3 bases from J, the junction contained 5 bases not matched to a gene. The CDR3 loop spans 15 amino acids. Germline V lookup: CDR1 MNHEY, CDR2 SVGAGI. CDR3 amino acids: CASSSRDRGNYEQYF. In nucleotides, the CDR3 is TGTGCCAGCAGTTCCCGGGACAGGGGGAACTACGAGCAGTACTTC.

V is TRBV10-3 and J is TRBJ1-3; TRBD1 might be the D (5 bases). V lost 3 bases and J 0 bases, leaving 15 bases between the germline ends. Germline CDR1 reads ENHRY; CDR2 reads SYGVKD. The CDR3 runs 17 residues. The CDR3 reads CAISDLLGADSGNTIYF. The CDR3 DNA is TGTGCCATCAGTGATCTTCTCGGGGCCGACTCTGGAAACACCATATATTTT.

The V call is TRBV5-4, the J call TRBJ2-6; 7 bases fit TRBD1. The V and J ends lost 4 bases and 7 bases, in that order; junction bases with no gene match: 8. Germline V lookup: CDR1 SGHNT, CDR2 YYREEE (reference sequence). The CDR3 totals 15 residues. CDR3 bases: TGTGCCAGCAGCCCTCCCGGGACAGCAGCCAACGTCCTGACTTTC. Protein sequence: CASSPPGTAANVLTF.

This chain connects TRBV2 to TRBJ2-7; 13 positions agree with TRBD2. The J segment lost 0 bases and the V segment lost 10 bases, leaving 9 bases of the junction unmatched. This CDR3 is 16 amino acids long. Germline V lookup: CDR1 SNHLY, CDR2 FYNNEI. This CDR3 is CAMGTSGNSFSYEQYF. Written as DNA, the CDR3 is TGTGCCATGGGGACTAGCGGGAATTCTTTCTCCTACGAGCAGTACTTC.

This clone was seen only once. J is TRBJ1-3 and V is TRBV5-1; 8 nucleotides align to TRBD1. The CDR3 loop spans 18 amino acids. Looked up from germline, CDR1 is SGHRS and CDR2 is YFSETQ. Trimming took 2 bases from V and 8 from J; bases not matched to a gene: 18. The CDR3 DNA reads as TGCGCCAGCAGCTTCGGGGGAGGACAGGGCGGGAGGACAGACACCATATATTTT. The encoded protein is CASSFGGGQGGRTDTIYF.

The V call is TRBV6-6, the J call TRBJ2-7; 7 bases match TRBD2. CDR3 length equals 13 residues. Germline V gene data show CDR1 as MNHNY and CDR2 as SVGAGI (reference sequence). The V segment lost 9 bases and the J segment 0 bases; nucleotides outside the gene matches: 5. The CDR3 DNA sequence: TGTGCCAGTCTCGGGAGGAACTCCTACGAGCAGTACTTC. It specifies CASLGRNSYEQYF.

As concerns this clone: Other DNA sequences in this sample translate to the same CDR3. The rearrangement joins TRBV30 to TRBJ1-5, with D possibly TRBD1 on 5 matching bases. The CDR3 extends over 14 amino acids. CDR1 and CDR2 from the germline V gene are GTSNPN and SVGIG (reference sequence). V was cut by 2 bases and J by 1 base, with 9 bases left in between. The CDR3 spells CAWSKGNSNQPQHF. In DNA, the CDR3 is TGTGCCTGGAGTAAGGGGAACAGCAATCAGCCCCAGCATTTT.

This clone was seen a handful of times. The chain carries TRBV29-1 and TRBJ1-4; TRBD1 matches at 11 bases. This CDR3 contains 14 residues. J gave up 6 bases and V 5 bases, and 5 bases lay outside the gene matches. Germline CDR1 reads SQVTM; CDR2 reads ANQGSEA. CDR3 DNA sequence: TGCAGCGTTTTCCCGGGACAGGGGGATGAAAAACTGTTTTTT. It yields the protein CSVFPGQGDEKLFF.

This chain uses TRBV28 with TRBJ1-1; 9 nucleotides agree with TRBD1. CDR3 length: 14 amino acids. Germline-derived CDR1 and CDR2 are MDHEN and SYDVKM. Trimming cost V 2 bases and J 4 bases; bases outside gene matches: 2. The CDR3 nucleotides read TGTGCCAGCAGTTTAGGGACAGGGAGCACTGAAGCTTTCTTT. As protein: CASSLGTGSTEAFF.

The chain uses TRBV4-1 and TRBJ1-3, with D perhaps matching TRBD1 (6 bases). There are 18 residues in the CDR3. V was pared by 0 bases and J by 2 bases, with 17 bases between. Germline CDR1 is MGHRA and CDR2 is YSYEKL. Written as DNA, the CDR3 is TGCGCCAGCAGCCAAGACGCTCCGGGGGCCCACGCTGGAAACACCATATATTTT. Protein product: CASSQDAPGAHAGNTIYF.

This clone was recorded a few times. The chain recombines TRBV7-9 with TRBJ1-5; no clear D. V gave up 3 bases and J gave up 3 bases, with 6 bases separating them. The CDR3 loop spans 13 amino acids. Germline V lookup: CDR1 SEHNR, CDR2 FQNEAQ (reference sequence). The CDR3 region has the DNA TGTGCCAGCAGCTTTGGAGCCAATCAGCCCCAGCATTTT. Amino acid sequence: CASSFGANQPQHF.